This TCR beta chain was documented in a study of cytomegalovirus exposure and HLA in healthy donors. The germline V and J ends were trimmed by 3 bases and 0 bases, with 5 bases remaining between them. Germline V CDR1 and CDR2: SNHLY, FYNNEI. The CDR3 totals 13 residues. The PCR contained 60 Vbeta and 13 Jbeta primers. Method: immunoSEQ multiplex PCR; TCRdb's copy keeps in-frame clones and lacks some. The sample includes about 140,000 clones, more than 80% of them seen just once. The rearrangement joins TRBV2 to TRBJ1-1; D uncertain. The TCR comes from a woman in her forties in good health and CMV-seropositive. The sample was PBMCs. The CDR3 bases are TGTGCCAGCAGTGATCTCCTGAACACTGAAGCTTTCTTT. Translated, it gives CASSDLLNTEAFF. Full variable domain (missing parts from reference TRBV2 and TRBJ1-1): EPEVTQTPSHQVTQMGQEVILRCVPISNHLYFYWYRQILGQKVEFLVSFYNNEISEKSEIFDDQFSVERPDGSNFTLKIRSTKLEDSAMYFCASSDLLNTEAFFGQGTRLTVV.